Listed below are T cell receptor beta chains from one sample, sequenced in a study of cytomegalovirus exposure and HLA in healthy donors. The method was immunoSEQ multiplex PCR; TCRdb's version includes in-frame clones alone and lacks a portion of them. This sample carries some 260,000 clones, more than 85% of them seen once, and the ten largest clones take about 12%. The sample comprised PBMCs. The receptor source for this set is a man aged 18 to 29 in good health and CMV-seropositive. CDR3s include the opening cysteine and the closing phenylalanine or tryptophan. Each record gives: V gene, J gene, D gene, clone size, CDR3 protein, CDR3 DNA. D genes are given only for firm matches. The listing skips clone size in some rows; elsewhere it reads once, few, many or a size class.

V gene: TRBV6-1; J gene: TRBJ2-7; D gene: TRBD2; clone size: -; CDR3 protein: CASRDGTSGTEQYF; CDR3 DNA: TGTGCCAGCAGAGACGGGACTAGCGGGACCGAGCAGTACTTC
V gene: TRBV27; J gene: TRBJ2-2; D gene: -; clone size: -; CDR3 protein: CASSLLGLSGELFF; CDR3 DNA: TGTGCCAGCAGTTTATTGGGGTTGAGCGGGGAGCTGTTTTTT
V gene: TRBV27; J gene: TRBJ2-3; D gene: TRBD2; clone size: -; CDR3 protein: CASSLYGLATTDTQYF; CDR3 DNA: TGTGCCAGCAGTTTATATGGACTAGCGACCACAGATACGCAGTATTTT
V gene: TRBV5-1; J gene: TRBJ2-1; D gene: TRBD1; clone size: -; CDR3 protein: CASSSGTGGGWSYNEQFF; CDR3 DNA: TGCGCCAGCAGCTCCGGGACAGGGGGCGGTTGGTCCTACAATGAGCAGTTCTTC
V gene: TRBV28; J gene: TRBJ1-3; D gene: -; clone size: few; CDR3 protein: CASSQQGDFSGNTIYF; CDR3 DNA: TGTGCCAGCAGTCAGCAGGGTGACTTCTCTGGAAACACCATATATTTT
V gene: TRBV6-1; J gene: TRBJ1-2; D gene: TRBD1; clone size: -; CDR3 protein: CASDLPGQGPGYTF; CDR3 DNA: TGTGCCAGCGATTTGCCGGGACAGGGCCCCGGCTACACCTTC
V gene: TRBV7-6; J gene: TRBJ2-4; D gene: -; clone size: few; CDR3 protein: CASSSVAKNIQYF; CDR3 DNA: TGTGCCAGCAGCTCCGTTGCCAAAAACATTCAGTACTTC
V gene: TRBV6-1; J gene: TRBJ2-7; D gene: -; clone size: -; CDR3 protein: CASSLDGTYEQYF; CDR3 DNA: TGTGCCAGCAGCCTGGACGGGACCTACGAGCAGTACTTC
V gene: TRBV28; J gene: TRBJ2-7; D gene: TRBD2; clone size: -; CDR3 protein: CASSSYAGTSGYEQYF; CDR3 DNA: TGTGCCAGCAGTTCTTACGCCGGGACTAGCGGCTACGAGCAGTACTTC
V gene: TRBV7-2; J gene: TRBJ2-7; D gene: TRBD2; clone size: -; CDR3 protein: CASSWTSQYEQYF; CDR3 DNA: TGTGCCAGCAGCTGGACTAGTCAGTACGAGCAGTACTTC
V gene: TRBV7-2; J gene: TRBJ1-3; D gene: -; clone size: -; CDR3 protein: CASSFHSGKYGNTIYF; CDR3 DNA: TGTGCCAGCAGCTTTCATTCAGGGAAGTATGGAAACACCATATATTTT